A single sample is the source of the 13 T cell receptor beta chains below, sequenced in a study of blood T cell repertoires in COVID-19. Clones were sequenced by immunoSEQ multiplex PCR, and TCRdb holds only the in-frame ones, with some missing. The table records fewer than 350,000 clones, roughly 85% of them present only once. Sample: PBMCs or T cells enriched from blood (not recorded which). These receptors all stem from a young woman who had been exposed to COVID-19.

The gene calls are TRBV6-2 or TRBV6-3 and TRBJ1-6; D gene uncertain. CDR3 length equals 17 residues. Trimming took 3 bases from V and 0 from J, leaving 12 bases between them. Germline loops: CDR1 MNHEY, CDR2 SVGEGT. CDR3 in DNA: TGTGCCAGCAGTTATCGAGCCGGGAGCTCCTATAATTCACCCCTCCACTTT. Protein: CASSYRAGSSYNSPLHF.

The CDR3 nucleotides are TGTGCCAGCAGTTCCGGTTCCGGGACAGGGTACAATGAGCAGTTCTTC. This codes for CASSSGSGTGYNEQFF. J is TRBJ2-1 and V is TRBV27; TRBD1 matches 9 bases. The CDR3 is 16 amino acids. Losses at the gene ends were 4 bases for V and 4 bases for J; bases not matched to a gene: 8. Per germline, CDR1 MNHEY and CDR2 SMNVEV (reference sequence).

J is TRBJ2-1 and V is TRBV30; 7 nucleotides agree with TRBD2. V trimming: 0 bases; J trimming: 9 bases; junction bases outside the gene matches: 5. Per germline, CDR1 GTSNPN and CDR2 SVGIG (reference sequence). The CDR3 covers 13 residues. The CDR3 sequence: CAWSVGGRFEQFF. The CDR3 DNA sequence: TGTGCCTGGAGTGTAGGCGGGAGATTTGAGCAGTTCTTC.

The CDR3 nucleotides read TGTGCCACCAGTGGAGGGGAGGCTGAAGCTTTCTTT. This translates into CATSGGEAEAFF. This rearrangement joins TRBV24-1 to TRBJ1-1, with D possibly matching TRBD1 (5 bases). There are 12 residues in the CDR3. The V gene lost 5 bases and the J gene lost 6 bases, with 9 bases spanning the gap. In germline, CDR1 is KGHDR, CDR2 SFDVKD.

The V and J genes are TRBV14 and TRBJ2-7, with TRBD2 identical over 10 bases. Trimming took 2 bases from V and 13 from J; bases not matched to a gene: 11. Germline CDR1 and CDR2: SGHDN and FVKESK. This CDR3 has 14 residues. The CDR3 DNA sequence: TGTGCCAGCAGCCAATCACTATTAGCGGGAGGCCAATACTTC. Encoded protein: CASSQSLLAGGQYF.

This chain uses TRBV6-1 with TRBJ2-7; TRBD2 agrees at 8 bases. Germline CDR1 MNHNS, CDR2 SASEGT. V lost 2 bases and J lost 6; bases outside the gene matches: 9. The CDR3 has 15 residues. DNA of the CDR3: TGTGCCAGCAGTGAACAAAGGACTAGCAGCAGCGAGCAGTACTTC. It codes for CASSEQRTSSSEQYF.

V and J are TRBV7-2 and TRBJ2-7, with 13 bases fitting TRBD2. The V and J ends lost 5 bases and 4 bases, in that order; junction bases with no gene match: 5. There are 15 residues in the CDR3. Germline-derived CDR1 and CDR2 are SGHTA and FQGNSA. The CDR3, as DNA: TGTGCCAGCAGCCGCGGACTAGCGGGGGATTACGAGCAGTACTTC. This sequence encodes CASSRGLAGDYEQYF.

The chain is built from TRBV6-1 and TRBJ1-2; TRBD1 might be the D (6 bases). CDR1 and CDR2 (germline): MNHNS, SASEGT. V lost 2 bases and J 8 bases, leaving 12 bases between the germline ends. CDR3 length: 13 residues. The CDR3 loop is CASSEHEGVGYTF. DNA of the CDR3: TGTGCCAGCAGTGAACATGAGGGGGTCGGCTACACCTTC.

V gene TRBV19 combines with J gene TRBJ1-1; D remains ambiguous. CDR3 size: 15 residues. The germline V gene encodes CDR1 LNHDA and CDR2 SQIVND (reference sequence). V gave up 3 bases and J gave up 1 base, with 12 bases separating them. For the CDR3, the DNA is TGTGCCAGTAGTATGTGGAGCGCATCGAACACTGAAGCTTTCTTT. It codes for CASSMWSASNTEAFF.

The chain uses TRBV29-1 and TRBJ1-2, with 8 bases that match TRBD1. The junction had 4 bases not matched to a gene; V was cut back by 7 bases and J by 3 bases. Germline V gene data show CDR1 as SQVTM and CDR2 as ANQGSEA. The CDR3 sequence is 12 residues long. CDR3 coding DNA: TGCAGCGCTATACAGGGGGACTATGGCTACACCTTC. It translates to CSAIQGDYGYTF. Full variable domain (remainder filled in from reference TRBV29-1 and TRBJ1-2): SAVISQKPSRDICQRGTSLTIQCQVDSQVTMMFWYRQQPGQSLTLIATANQGSEATYESGFVIDKFPISRPNLTFSTLTVSNMSPEDSSIYLCSAIQGDYGYTFGSGTRLTVV.

The rearrangement uses TRBV29-1 and TRBJ1-6; TRBD1 matches at 10 bases. V lost 6 bases, J lost 7 bases, and 6 bases stayed unmatched. Germline CDR1 reads SQVTM; CDR2 reads ANQGSEA. There are 14 residues in the CDR3. CDR3 coding DNA: TGCAGCGTCGGGACAGGGGTGCCGAATTCACCCCTCCACTTT. Amino acids: CSVGTGVPNSPLHF.

This sequence joins TRBV5-1 and TRBJ2-1, with 8 positions matching TRBD1. The CDR3 has 15 amino acids. Trimming removed 4 bases from V and 4 bases from J; junction bases left unmatched: 7. CDR1 is SGHRS, CDR2 YFSETQ, per germline. The CDR3 nucleotides read TGCGCCAGCAGCCCGGACAGGGTAAGGTACAATGAGCAGTTCTTC. This encodes CASSPDRVRYNEQFF.

The CDR3 spells CASSQDRGRTEAFF. In DNA, the CDR3 is TGCGCCAGCAGCCAAGATCGAGGGCGCACTGAAGCTTTCTTT. The chain recombines TRBV4-3 with TRBJ1-1; D call uncertain. V lost 0 bases and J 4 bases, leaving 9 bases between the germline ends. CDR1 and CDR2 from the germline V gene are LGHNA and YSLEER. The CDR3 is 14 residues long.